The 6 T cell receptor beta chains presented below share a single source sample, sequenced in a study of siplizumab effects on memory and regulatory T cells. Data came from immunoSEQ multiplex PCR; TCRdb stores just in-frame clones and leaves some out. The sample consists of 110,000 or so clones, roughly 94% of them appearing once. Sample: Tregs sorted from blood. Receptors originate from a human donor in good health.

DNA for the CDR3: TGCGCCAGCAGCTTTCTCGAGAACACTGAAGCTTTCTTT. As protein: CASSFLENTEAFF. This chain connects TRBV5-1 to TRBJ1-1, with unresolved D. V was pared by 2 bases and J by 1 base, with 6 bases between. Per germline, CDR1 SGHRS and CDR2 YFSETQ. The CDR3 runs 13 residues.

The V call is TRBV18, the J call TRBJ1-1; D is unclear. The CDR3 runs 14 residues. V gave up 0 bases and J gave up 1 base, with 6 bases separating them. The V gene's germline CDR1 is KGHSH and CDR2 LQKENI. CDR3 bases: TGTGCCAGCTCACCACCCAACAGGAACACTGAAGCTTTCTTT. Translated: CASSPPNRNTEAFF.

The J gene is TRBJ1-1, the V gene TRBV11-2; TRBD1 is a possible D gene (6 bases). V was trimmed by 1 base and J by 0 bases, leaving 12 bases between them. Germline V gives CDR1 SGHAT, CDR2 FQNNGV. The CDR3 consists of 16 residues. The CDR3 is CASSLVAGTMNTEAFF. DNA of the CDR3: TGTGCCAGCAGCTTAGTCGCGGGGACAATGAACACTGAAGCTTTCTTT.

The chain uses TRBV19 and TRBJ1-2; tentative D call: TRBD1 (6 bases). This CDR3 is built from 14 residues. Trimming took 6 bases from V and 3 from J, leaving 14 bases between them. CDR1 and CDR2 (germline): LNHDA, SQIVND (reference sequence). The CDR3 loop is CASSLTGSHYGYTF. The CDR3 nucleotides are TGTGCCAGTAGCCTCACAGGGTCCCACTATGGCTACACCTTC.

V is TRBV27 and J is TRBJ1-1; the D is unclear. The CDR3 has 14 amino acids. Germline V lookup: CDR1 MNHEY, CDR2 SMNVEV (reference sequence). Trimming took 5 bases from V and 0 from J, leaving 10 bases between them. The CDR3 is CASSPSGLNTEAFF. CDR3 coding DNA: TGTGCCAGCAGTCCGTCTGGACTGAACACTGAAGCTTTCTTT.

The chain employs TRBV7-3 and TRBJ1-2; D is unresolved. The CDR3 has 14 residues. Per germline, CDR1 SGHTA and CDR2 FQGTGA. Trimming left V 6 bases short and J 2 bases short, with 13 bases between. The CDR3 here is CASSPSAQNYGYTF. CDR3 coding DNA: TGTGCCAGCAGTCCGAGTGCCCAGAACTATGGCTACACCTTC.